This T cell receptor beta chain was sequenced during a study of blood T cell repertoires in COVID-19. Study-wide context: Specimens from acute and convalescent COVID-19 originated in the United States, Italy and Spain. T cells, B-cell-depleted T cells, or PBMCs provided the cDNA or gDNA that served as material.

As processed by the authors: The assay estimated nucleated cells by amplifying reference gene primers. Libraries were prepared by immunoSEQ multiplex PCR; TCRdb keeps only in-frame clonotypes and omits some of them. Clonal size and the V and J genes are those of that table, whereas D and trimming came from the DNA. The sample lists some 260,000 clones, around 90% occurring once. The CDR3 runs 15 residues. V shed 7 bases, J shed 1 base, and the junction held 5 bases outside the gene matches. CDR1 and CDR2 (germline): SNHLY, FYNNEI. The genes are TRBV2 and TRBJ2-5; 11 bases agree with TRBD2. Sequences were obtained from peripheral blood. The sequence came from a woman between 25 and 40 years old with acute or convalescent COVID-19. CDR3 DNA sequence: TGTGCCAGCACCTTAGCGGGAGGGAGCCAAGAGACCCAGTACTTC. This encodes CASTLAGGSQETQYF.